The clone carrying this T cell receptor beta chain was recorded many times. Germline values: CDR1 ENHRY, CDR2 SYGVKD. The V end was cut by 2 bases, the J end by 0 bases, with 8 bases between. CDR3 length equals 14 residues. The sample belongs to a study of T-cell reconstitution after alpha-beta-depleted transplantation in children. A library of TCRbeta sequences, prepared with unique molecular identifiers, was generated. One entry per CDR3 protein results from TCRdb running MiXCR on the PCR reads. The sample has over 150,000 distinct CDR3 sequences; 13% to 15% are singletons. The TCR comes from a human donor who donated a stem cell graft to a child with acute lymphoblastic leukemia. Sequencing used PBMCs from the stem cell graft donor, obtained from the stem cell graft. V gene TRBV10-3 combines with J gene TRBJ2-7; D may be TRBD1 (6 bases). This CDR3 is CAISERTASYEQYF. The CDR3 nucleotides are TGTGCCATCAGTGAGAGGACAGCCTCCTACGAGCAGTACTTC.